This T cell receptor beta chain was recovered during a study of T-cell reconstitution after alpha-beta-depleted transplantation in children. Overall study findings and caveats: From surviving recipient T cells and thymic progenitors came the high day-60 TCRbeta diversity observed in some patients. There were reportedly several hundred expanded graft clones from which alpha-beta T cells came about two months after transplant. After one year, T-cell counts and TCRbeta diversity mostly came from new T cells.

Germline V CDR1 and CDR2: MNHEY, SMNVEV (reference sequence). The CDR3 length is 14 residues. J was trimmed by 6 bases and V by 9 bases; bases with no gene match: 12. This sample's TCRbeta library carried unique molecular identifier barcodes. A single record per CDR3 protein comes from TCRdb applying MiXCR to the PCR reads. Counted here are under 150,000 distinct CDR3 sequences, about a tenth occurring once; the ten biggest clones make up 24%. Remarks on this clonotype: What it binds is unknown.

The chain joins TRBV27 to TRBJ2-7; 9 bases match TRBD1. The material sequenced was PBMCs, mostly from graft donor cells, taken 180 days after TCRalphabeta/CD19-depleted stem cell transplant. This sequence was found in a girl under three years old who had a stem cell transplant for combined immunodeficiency, so the T cells may come from the graft donor. The CDR3 DNA sequence: TGTGCCAGTCGCTACTGGGACAGGGCCGTCGAGCAGTACTTC. As protein: CASRYWDRAVEQYF.